Each of the 30 T cell receptor beta chains below was sequenced from the same sample in a study of Graves' ophthalmopathy and Graves' hyperthyroidism (dated by TCRdb to 2017 to 2018). Reads for this sample came from an Illumina HiSeq 2000. For repertoire sequencing, TCR beta CDR3 regions were amplified from RNA transcripts. The first round of RT-PCR was done with HTBI primers and the Qiagen OneStep RT-PCR kit, and was followed by a second round of multiplex PCR, then size selection and purification. The public reads were run again by TCRdb, first through fastp at Q25 and then through MiXCR, and only productive beta chains were kept. Rows with a matching CDR3 protein are joined into one entry that keeps the most common DNA and genes. This sample is represented by approximately 1.2 million distinct CDR3 sequences; roughly two fifths of them were singletons. The biggest ten clones account for over 8.5% of the sample.

The sequencing sample was made of peripheral blood or thyroid tissue (not recorded which). The source is an adult man with Graves' hyperthyroidism.

The V and J genes are TRBV14 and TRBJ2-7; D could derive from TRBD1 or TRBD2 (5 bases each). This CDR3 region has 15 residues. CDR1 is SGHDN, CDR2 FVKESK, per germline. V dropped 0 bases and J dropped 2 bases, with 11 bases sitting between them. The CDR3 is CASSQDGDGTYEQYF. The CDR3 DNA follows: TGTGCCAGCAGCCAAGACGGGGACGGGACCTACGAGCAGTACTTC.

This clonotype was observed many times. The chain is built from TRBV4-1 and TRBJ2-7; D remains ambiguous. Germline V gives CDR1 MGHRA, CDR2 YSYEKL. The CDR3 has 13 amino acids. Trimming stripped 4 bases from V and 2 bases from J, with 9 bases between. Here the CDR3 DNA reads TGCGCCAGCAGCCCCGCAGGTACCTACGAGCAGTACTTC. It specifies CASSPAGTYEQYF.

The genes are TRBV7-8 and TRBJ2-5; D possibly corresponds to TRBD1 (6 bases). Per the germline V gene, CDR1 is SGHVS and CDR2 is FQNEAQ. With 0 bases removed from V and 9 bases from J, the gap between germline ends came to 23 bases. This CDR3 contains 17 residues. The CDR3 sequence is CASSLANNQGNGQPQYF. The CDR3 region has the DNA TGTGCCAGCAGCTTAGCTAACAATCAGGGGAACGGACAGCCCCAGTACTTC. Full variable domain (rest looked up from reference TRBV7-8 and TRBJ2-5): GAGVSQSPRYKVAKRGQDVALRCDPISGHVSLFWYQQALGQGPEFLTYFQNEAQLDKSGLPSDRFFAERPEGSVSTLKIQRTQQEDSAVYLCASSLANNQGNGQPQYFGPGTRLLVL.

The chain is built from TRBV7-8 and TRBJ2-2; no firm D call. CDR1 SGHVS and CDR2 FQNEAQ come from the germline V gene. The CDR3 spans 14 residues. V was pared by 1 base and J by 9 bases, with 12 bases between. The CDR3 DNA sequence: TGTGCCAGCAGCTTAGGGATGATTCTACGGGAGCTGTTTTTT. Its translation is CASSLGMILRELFF. The whole variable domain, filled in from reference TRBV7-8 and TRBJ2-2, reads GAGVSQSPRYKVAKRGQDVALRCDPISGHVSLFWYQQALGQGPEFLTYFQNEAQLDKSGLPSDRFFAERPEGSVSTLKIQRTQQEDSAVYLCASSLGMILRELFFGEGSRLTVL.

The chain is built from TRBV20-1 and TRBJ2-7; D remains unclear. The CDR3 is 12 residues long. V lost 6 bases and J 3 bases, leaving 12 bases between the germline ends. Germline assignment: CDR1 DFQATT and CDR2 SNEGSKA (reference sequence). CDR3 region: CSASSEDYEQYF. The CDR3 nucleotides read TGCAGTGCCAGCAGCGAAGACTACGAGCAGTACTTC.

The V call is TRBV7-2, the J call TRBJ1-6; D is perhaps TRBD1 (5 bases). The CDR3 sequence is 13 residues long. V was shortened by 4 bases and J by 8 bases, with 9 bases between the two germline ends. Germline assignment: CDR1 SGHTA and CDR2 FQGNSA. The CDR3 protein is CASSSKGHSPLHF. The CDR3 nucleotides are TGTGCCAGCAGCTCAAAGGGGCATTCACCCCTCCACTTT.

There are many counts of this clonotype. The chain is built from TRBV4-1 and TRBJ1-4, with 7 bases aligning to TRBD1. The CDR3 extends over 16 amino acids. Germline V gene lookup returns CDR1 MGHRA and CDR2 YSYEKL. J lost 11 bases, V lost 3 bases, and 15 bases had no gene match. The CDR3 is CASSHPHKGTGAKLFF. CDR3 in DNA: TGCGCCAGCAGCCACCCCCATAAGGGAACAGGGGCCAAACTGTTTTTT.

The J gene is TRBJ1-1, the V gene TRBV5-1; 7 nucleotides agree with TRBD1. Per germline, CDR1 SGHRS and CDR2 YFSETQ. The length of the CDR3 is 17 residues. V lost 0 bases, J lost 0 bases, and 8 bases stayed unmatched. The chain's CDR3 is CASSLEGAGELNTEAFF. CDR3 nucleotides: TGCGCCAGCAGCTTGGAGGGGGCAGGGGAGTTGAACACTGAAGCTTTCTTT. Filled out from reference TRBV5-1 and TRBJ1-1, the complete variable domain reads KAGVTQTPRYLIKTRGQQVTLSCSPISGHRSVSWYQQTPGQGLQFLFEYFSETQRNKGNFPGRFSGRQFSNSRSEMNVSTLELGDSALYLCASSLEGAGELNTEAFFGQGTRLTVV.

The table lists this clonotype with a few counts. J is TRBJ2-7 and V is TRBV20-1, with 8 nucleotides matching TRBD1. In germline, CDR1 is DFQATT, CDR2 SNEGSKA (reference sequence). The CDR3 spans 15 residues. Unmatched junction bases numbered 7, after V lost 3 bases and J lost 0 bases. In nucleotides, the CDR3 is TGCAGTGCTAGGGACGGACAGGGATCCTCCTACGAGCAGTACTTC. Amino acids: CSARDGQGSSYEQYF.

This clonotype was detected only a few times. The J gene is TRBJ1-2, the V gene TRBV9, with a tentative D call TRBD1 (5 bases). V was clipped by 2 bases and J by 0 bases, with 11 bases between them. Germline V CDR1 and CDR2: SGDLS, YYNGEE. This CDR3 contains 15 residues. CDR3 nucleotides: TGTGCCAGCAGCGTGGACAATTATCCTAACTATGGCTACACCTTC. Residues: CASSVDNYPNYGYTF.

About this clonotype itself: Just one base apart from a much larger clone, this may be a read error. CDR3 in amino acids: CSAKEPQEAYGAFF. CDR3 DNA: TGCAGTGCAAAGGAGCCCCAGGAGGCGTATGGAGCTTTCTTT. The chain uses TRBV20-1 and TRBJ1-1; D gene unclear. The ends were cut back, 6 bases at V and 10 bases at J, with 24 bases in the middle. The CDR3 is 14 residues long. Germline assignment: CDR1 DFQATT and CDR2 SNEGSKA (reference sequence).

This sequence joins TRBV3-1 and TRBJ1-2; perhaps TRBD1 as D (5 bases). The V gene lost 2 bases and the J gene lost 6 bases, with 16 bases spanning the gap. CDR1 is LGHDT and CDR2 is YNNKEL in the germline V gene (reference sequence). The CDR3 length is 15 residues. CDR3 in amino acids: CASSQTWTNEHGYTF. In DNA form, the CDR3 reads TGTGCCAGCAGCCAAACATGGACAAACGAGCATGGCTACACCTTC.

This clonotype was found many times. In DNA, the CDR3 is TGTGCCAGCAGTTCGGCCGGGGAGCTGTTTTTT. Translation gives CASSSAGELFF. The V call is TRBV28, the J call TRBJ2-2; D is uncertain. The CDR3 length is 11 residues. Trimming left V 4 bases short and J 6 bases short, with 3 bases between. The germline V gene encodes CDR1 MDHEN and CDR2 SYDVKM.

CDR3 sequence: CASSFAPGTNTGELFF. Written as DNA, the CDR3 is TGTGCCAGCAGCTTTGCGCCAGGGACGAACACCGGGGAGCTGTTTTTT. The chain links TRBV5-5 to TRBJ2-2; possible D gene TRBD1, 5 bases. The V gene lost 2 bases and the J gene lost 0 bases, with 11 bases spanning the gap. This CDR3 has 16 amino acids. CDR1 is SGHKS and CDR2 is YYEKEE in the germline V gene (reference sequence).

The chain links TRBV25-1 to TRBJ1-2; no clear D gene. The CDR3 runs to 14 residues. Germline CDR1 and CDR2: MGHDK and SYGVNS. Trimming stripped 3 bases from V and 12 bases from J, with 20 bases between. The CDR3 region has the DNA TGTGCCAGCAGTGATTACAGCCGATTATCTGGAAACACCTTC. Protein: CASSDYSRLSGNTF.

The chain joins TRBV20-1 to TRBJ2-2, with TRBD2 as a possible D gene (6 bases). There are 14 residues in the CDR3. The V gene lost 6 bases and the J gene lost 3 bases, with 14 bases spanning the gap. Germline loops: CDR1 DFQATT, CDR2 SNEGSKA (reference sequence). The DNA for the CDR3 is TGCAGTGCCAGCAGCGTAGCGGACACCGGGGAGCTGTTTTTT. Translated, it gives CSASSVADTGELFF.

This clonotype occurred a few times. The chain recombines TRBV20-1 with TRBJ1-2; tentatively, D is TRBD1 (6 bases). Germline V gene sequence: CDR1 DFQATT, CDR2 SNEGSKA (reference sequence). Trimming removed 5 bases at V and 9 bases at J, with 19 bases between. The CDR3 has 13 residues. The DNA for the CDR3 is TGCAGTGCTCGCGAGGACAGTGGGGCCCGCTACACCTTC. Amino acid sequence: CSAREDSGARYTF.

This clonotype was seen at least ten times. The chain carries TRBV4-1 and TRBJ2-5, with TRBD1 matching 7 bases. The V segment lost 1 base and the J segment 5 bases; nucleotides outside the gene matches: 7. Germline V gene data show CDR1 as MGHRA and CDR2 as YSYEKL. CDR3 size: 15 residues. The CDR3 DNA reads TGCGCCAGCAGCCAAGCAGGGGGTCAAGTGGAGACCCAGTACTTC. It specifies CASSQAGGQVETQYF.

This clonotype was seen a handful of times. This chain uses TRBV5-6 with TRBJ2-6, with D unclear. This CDR3 has 15 amino acids. Germline CDR1 reads SGHDT; CDR2 reads YYEEEE. Trimming cost V 4 bases and J 0 bases, with 8 bases left between them. As DNA, the CDR3 is TGTGCCAGCAGCACCACGATCTCTGGGGCCAACGTCCTGACTTTC. Amino acid sequence: CASSTTISGANVLTF. The full variable domain, completed using reference TRBV5-6 and TRBJ2-6, is DAGVTQSPTHLIKTRGQQVTLRCSPKSGHDTVSWYQQALGQGPQFIFQYYEEEERQRGNFPDRFSGHQFPNYSSELNVNALLLGDSALYLCASSTTISGANVLTFGAGSRLTVL.

This clonotype has a handful of counts. The chain uses TRBV4-3 and TRBJ1-2; unclear D gene. The CDR3 has 16 residues. The V gene's germline CDR1 is LGHNA and CDR2 YSLEER. Trimming stripped 3 bases from V and 1 base from J, with 15 bases between. The CDR3 here is CASSQAIWADNYGYTF. DNA for the CDR3: TGCGCCAGCAGCCAGGCGATCTGGGCTGATAACTATGGCTACACCTTC.

This rearrangement joins TRBV12-3 or TRBV12-4 to TRBJ2-2; the D gene is possibly TRBD1 (5 bases). The ends were cut back, 5 bases at V and 6 bases at J, with 16 bases in the middle. This CDR3 is built from 15 residues. The DNA for the CDR3 is TGTGCCAGCAGTGCCGCCAGGGCCGGAGCCGGGGAGCTGTTTTTT. Protein: CASSAARAGAGELFF.

This clonotype was recorded at least ten times. This chain joins TRBV15 and TRBJ1-5; D is possibly TRBD1 (6 bases). V dropped 0 bases and J dropped 7 bases, with 19 bases sitting between them. This CDR3 is built from 17 residues. Germline V gene lookup returns CDR1 LNHNV and CDR2 YYDKDF (reference sequence). CDR3 protein: CATSREGEQGFRQPQHF. CDR3 DNA sequence: TGTGCCACCAGCAGAGAGGGAGAACAGGGTTTTCGACAGCCCCAGCATTTT.

There are a few counts of this clonotype. This sequence joins TRBV29-1 and TRBJ1-2; D call uncertain. The V and J ends lost 4 bases and 4 bases respectively, with 10 bases between them. Germline V gene sequence: CDR1 SQVTM, CDR2 ANQGSEA. This CDR3 has 12 residues. This chain's CDR3 is CSVVQAIYGYTF. The CDR3 region has the DNA TGCAGCGTTGTCCAGGCGATCTATGGCTACACCTTC.

This clonotype was detected ten times or more. This chain uses TRBV10-3 with TRBJ1-6, with D possibly TRBD1 on 5 matching bases. Trimming shortened V by 8 bases and J by 7 bases, and 12 bases separated the two germline ends. CDR3 length: 13 amino acids. Germline V lookup: CDR1 ENHRY, CDR2 SYGVKD. The CDR3 sequence: CAIAGPLNSPLHF. The CDR3, as DNA: TGTGCCATCGCGGGACCCCTAAATTCACCCCTCCACTTT.

The chain carries TRBV2 and TRBJ1-6; unclear D gene. The CDR3 length is 15 residues. The V and J ends lost 2 bases and 9 bases respectively, with 14 bases between them. From germline, CDR1 is SNHLY and CDR2 FYNNEI. The CDR3 DNA reads TGTGCCAGCAGTGAATTGCGACAAACGAGTTCACCCCTCCACTTT. Its protein is CASSELRQTSSPLHF.

This clonotype was seen at least ten times. This chain links TRBV29-1 with TRBJ1-5; tentatively, D is TRBD1 (6 bases). Germline CDR1 and CDR2: SQVTM and ANQGSEA. The V and J ends lost 6 bases and 9 bases respectively, with 21 bases between them. The CDR3 spans 14 residues. CDR3 DNA sequence: TGCAGCGTAGCGACAGCGGAGAGGGGGTCGCCCCAGCATTTT. Protein sequence: CSVATAERGSPQHF.

This clonotype was observed many times. This chain joins TRBV11-2 and TRBJ1-2, with D unclear. The CDR3 runs 11 residues. Between the trimmed V and J ends, which lost 1 base and 8 bases, there was a span of 5 bases. The germline CDR1 and CDR2 sequences are SGHAT and FQNNGV. CDR3 sequence (DNA): TGTGCCAGCAGCTTAGTTATGGGCTACACCTTC. Amino acids: CASSLVMGYTF.

The rearrangement uses TRBV7-2 and TRBJ2-7, with 7 bases that match TRBD1. CDR3 length: 15 residues. Losses at the gene ends were 4 bases for V and 1 base for J; bases not matched to a gene: 7. Germline CDR1 reads SGHTA; CDR2 reads FQGNSA. The CDR3 bases are TGTGCCAGCAGCTACCCGGGACAGACTTCCTACGAGCAGTACTTC. This gives the protein CASSYPGQTSYEQYF.

This clonotype was counted only a few times. The gene calls are TRBV13 and TRBJ1-3; 11 bases map to TRBD1. This CDR3 contains 15 residues. Trimming removed 3 bases from V and 8 bases from J; junction bases left unmatched: 6. Germline V lookup: CDR1 PRHDT, CDR2 FYEKMQ (reference sequence). This CDR3 reads CASSFGTGGEYTIYF. The CDR3 DNA reads as TGTGCCAGCAGCTTTGGGACAGGGGGGGAATACACCATATATTTT.

With regard to this clonotype: A read error is possible here, since a much larger clone lies one base away. The chain links TRBV7-9 to TRBJ2-7, with a weak D call TRBD1 (6 bases). The CDR3 extends over 13 amino acids. The germline V and J ends were trimmed by 6 bases and 4 bases, with 13 bases remaining between them. Germline V lookup: CDR1 SEHNR, CDR2 FQNEAQ (reference sequence). Here the CDR3 DNA reads TGTGCCAGCAGGCCGGGACACGCGTACGAGCAGTACTTC. Amino acid sequence: CASRPGHAYEQYF.